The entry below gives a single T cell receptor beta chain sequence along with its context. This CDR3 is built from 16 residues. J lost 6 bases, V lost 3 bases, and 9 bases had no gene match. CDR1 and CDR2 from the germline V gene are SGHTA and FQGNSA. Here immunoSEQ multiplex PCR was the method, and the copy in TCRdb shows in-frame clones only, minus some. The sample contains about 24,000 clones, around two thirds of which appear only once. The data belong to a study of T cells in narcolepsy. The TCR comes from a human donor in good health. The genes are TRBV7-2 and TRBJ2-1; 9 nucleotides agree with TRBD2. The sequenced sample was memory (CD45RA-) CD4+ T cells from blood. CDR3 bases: TGTGCCAGCAGCTTTGGTCCTCGGCGGGGGGGCAATGAGCAGTTCTTC. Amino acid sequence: CASSFGPRRGGNEQFF.